This T cell receptor (beta chain) is from a study of CD8 T cells in ankylosing spondylitis. This clonotype was seen ten or more times. TCRdb fed the 5' RACE reads into MiXCR, producing one record per CDR3 protein. The sample consists of around 230,000 distinct CDR3 sequences, about 9.1% of them appearing once. Germline V gene data show CDR1 as DFQATT and CDR2 as SNEGSKA (reference sequence). The V gene lost 3 bases and the J gene lost 6 bases, with 15 bases spanning the gap. This CDR3 is built from 14 residues. The chain is built from TRBV20-1 and TRBJ2-1; maybe TRBD2 (6 bases). Material for sequencing was blood, either unsorted or a sorted T cell fraction (not recorded which). The receptor comes from a male donor with ankylosing spondylitis or in good health (not recorded which). CDR3 coding DNA: TGCAGTGCTAGTAGGTCGGGAGCATCCAATGAGCAGTTCTTC. Translation gives CSASRSGASNEQFF.